Listed here are 15 T cell receptor beta chains from one sample, sequenced in a study of T cell repertoires in cytomegalovirus infection. In TCRdb, the reads were re-called with MiXCR into one record per CDR3 protein. Seen here are fewer than 1,000,000 distinct CDR3 sequences, around 32% observed once, and the top ten hold more than 13%. No antigens are known for them. The starting material was cultured CD8+ T cells from PBMCs, obtained from culture after CMV antigen stimulation. These receptors were taken from a human donor in good health (CMV status not recorded). Some clones in this sample may be carry-over from other donors' samples.

On this clonotype itself: The CDR3 does not end in the conserved phenylalanine or tryptophan, so this is likely a read error. V and J are TRBV2 and TRBJ2-1; perhaps TRBD2 as D (7 bases). Germline V gene lookup returns CDR1 SNHLY and CDR2 FYNNEI. Deletions cut 1 base from V and 0 bases from J, with 13 bases between. The length of the CDR3 is 17 residues. CDR3 protein: CASSEGGGASSYNEQFV. Written as DNA, the CDR3 is TGTGCCAGCAGTGAAGGTGGGGGGGCAAGCTCCTACAATGAGCAGTTCGTC.

The sample holds a few counts of this clonotype. The rearrangement joins TRBV7-9 to TRBJ2-7; D gene unclear. This CDR3 comprises 14 residues. Between the trimmed V and J ends, which lost 5 bases and 4 bases, there was a span of 15 bases. Germline V gene data show CDR1 as SEHNR and CDR2 as FQNEAQ (reference sequence). As DNA, the CDR3 is TGTGCCAGCAGCCCAAAGGGCACCTTTTACGAGCAGTACTTC. Translated: CASSPKGTFYEQYF.

V usage is TRBV27 and J usage is TRBJ2-3; 11 bases are a match to TRBD1. Germline V gene lookup returns CDR1 MNHEY and CDR2 SMNVEV (reference sequence). Losses at the gene ends were 7 bases for V and 5 bases for J; bases not matched to a gene: 5. The length of the CDR3 is 14 residues. CDR3 loop: CASTWTGGVDTQYF. CDR3 in DNA: TGTGCCAGCACCTGGACAGGGGGCGTAGATACGCAGTATTTT.

This clonotype came up many times. The V gene is TRBV7-8, the J gene TRBJ1-2; 11 bases map to TRBD1. V shed 5 bases and J 6 bases; nucleotides not matched to a gene: 8. The germline CDR1 and CDR2 sequences are SGHVS and FQNEAQ. The CDR3 is made up of 15 amino acids. The CDR3 DNA is TGTGCCAGCAGCCAACCGGACAGGGGGCTCGATGGCTACACCTTC. It yields the protein CASSQPDRGLDGYTF.

This clonotype was seen at least ten times. The chain employs TRBV7-9 and TRBJ2-5; 7 positions match TRBD2. The CDR3 is made up of 15 amino acids. The V and J ends lost 5 bases and 5 bases, in that order; junction bases with no gene match: 11. Germline assignment: CDR1 SEHNR and CDR2 FQNEAQ (reference sequence). The CDR3 DNA is TGTGCCAGCAGCAATTTTGGGAGGGAAGTTGAGACCCAGTACTTC. It specifies CASSNFGREVETQYF.

This clonotype was seen a few times. The chain is built from TRBV5-6 and TRBJ1-1; 9 nucleotides agree with TRBD1. Germline values: CDR1 SGHDT, CDR2 YYEEEE. This CDR3 is built from 14 residues. Losses at the gene ends were 4 bases for V and 4 bases for J; bases not matched to a gene: 5. The CDR3, as DNA: TGTGCCAGCAGCAAGACAGGGGGGGCCACTGAAGCTTTCTTT. Its protein is CASSKTGGATEAFF.

This clonotype was counted at least ten times. The V call is TRBV7-6, the J call TRBJ2-3; perhaps D is TRBD1 or TRBD2 (5 bases each). Germline assignment: CDR1 SGHVS and CDR2 FNYEAQ. This CDR3 contains 13 residues. V was clipped by 5 bases and J by 9 bases, with 15 bases between them. The chain's CDR3 is CASSDYSAGTQYF. CDR3 nucleotides: TGTGCCAGCAGCGACTATTCTGCAGGGACGCAGTATTTT.

The V call is TRBV29-1, the J call TRBJ1-2, with D possibly being TRBD1 (6 bases). V gave up 5 bases and J gave up 2 bases, with 15 bases separating them. Germline values: CDR1 SQVTM, CDR2 ANQGSEA. The CDR3 covers 14 residues. CDR3 residues: CSVLIRTGNYGYTF. The CDR3 DNA reads TGCAGCGTTCTCATCCGAACAGGGAACTATGGCTACACCTTC. The full variable domain, rest sourced from reference TRBV29-1 and TRBJ1-2, is SAVISQKPSRDICQRGTSLTIQCQVDSQVTMMFWYRQQPGQSLTLIATANQGSEATYESGFVIDKFPISRPNLTFSTLTVSNMSPEDSSIYLCSVLIRTGNYGYTFGSGTRLTVV.

This clonotype was observed many times. The chain is built from TRBV7-9 and TRBJ1-2; 8 positions match TRBD1. V lost 0 bases and J lost 5; bases outside the gene matches: 8. CDR1 and CDR2 (germline): SEHNR, FQNEAQ (reference sequence). The CDR3 has 16 amino acids. The CDR3 protein is CASSLAWRDRSYGYTF. For the CDR3, the DNA is TGTGCCAGCAGCTTAGCGTGGAGGGACAGGTCTTATGGCTACACCTTC.

In the case of this clonotype: Compared with germline, one end of the junction differs, possibly owing to a read error. The DNA of the CDR3 is TGCAGTGCTTACACCCGGGGGCAGGGACAATACAATGAGCGGTTCTTC. Translation: CSAYTRGQGQYNERFF. This chain connects TRBV20-1 to TRBJ2-1, with D perhaps being TRBD1 or TRBD2 (6 bases each). This CDR3 is 16 amino acids long. Germline assignment: CDR1 DFQATT and CDR2 SNEGSKA (reference sequence).

The rearrangement links TRBV3-1 to TRBJ1-6; 7 bases map to TRBD1. Germline assignment: CDR1 LGHDT and CDR2 YNNKEL (reference sequence). This CDR3 comprises 15 residues. V was pared by 1 base and J by 10 bases, with 7 bases of the junction left unmatched. The CDR3 loop is CASSQASTGPSPLHF. CDR3 sequence (DNA): TGTGCCAGCAGCCAAGCTTCGACAGGGCCCTCACCCCTCCACTTT.

In its sample, this clonotype was seen a few times. V usage is TRBV19 and J usage is TRBJ1-1, with D possibly matching TRBD1 (6 bases). CDR1 is LNHDA, CDR2 SQIVND, per germline (reference sequence). Trimming shortened V by 3 bases and J by 2 bases, and 10 bases separated the two germline ends. This CDR3 region has 14 residues. The CDR3 bases are TGTGCCAGTAGTATTAGGGACACTAACACTGAAGCTTTCTTT. Its protein product is CASSIRDTNTEAFF. The full variable domain, its missing parts supplied by reference TRBV19 and TRBJ1-1, is DGGITQSPKYLFRKEGQNVTLSCEQNLNHDAMYWYRQDPGQGLRLIYYSQIVNDFQKGDIAEGYSVSREKKESFPLTVTSAQKNPTAFYLCASSIRDTNTEAFFGQGTRLTVV.

The CDR3, as DNA: TGTGCCAGCAGTGCCAGCCAGAACACTGAAGCTTTCTTT. It codes for CASSASQNTEAFF. The rearrangement joins TRBV25-1 to TRBJ1-1, with D unresolved. Trimming cost V 4 bases and J 1 base, with 7 bases left between them. CDR1 is MGHDK, CDR2 SYGVNS, per germline. The CDR3 loop spans 13 amino acids.

The chain links TRBV7-8 to TRBJ2-7, with 7 bases aligning to TRBD1. V shed 5 bases, J shed 4 bases, and the junction held 11 bases outside the gene matches. CDR1 and CDR2 from the germline V gene are SGHVS and FQNEAQ. This CDR3 has 15 amino acids. The CDR3 DNA follows: TGTGCCAGCAGCGTCGGGACAGACCTCTGGTACGAGCAGTACTTC. Protein: CASSVGTDLWYEQYF.

This clonotype showed up just a few times. The rearrangement links TRBV27 to TRBJ2-1, with unresolved D. In germline, CDR1 is MNHEY, CDR2 SMNVEV (reference sequence). Between the trimmed V and J ends, which lost 5 bases and 3 bases, there was a span of 14 bases. This CDR3 has 15 residues. CDR3 nucleotide sequence: TGTGCCAGCAGTGATGCCCCCAAGGTCTACAATGAGCAGTTCTTC. This sequence encodes CASSDAPKVYNEQFF.